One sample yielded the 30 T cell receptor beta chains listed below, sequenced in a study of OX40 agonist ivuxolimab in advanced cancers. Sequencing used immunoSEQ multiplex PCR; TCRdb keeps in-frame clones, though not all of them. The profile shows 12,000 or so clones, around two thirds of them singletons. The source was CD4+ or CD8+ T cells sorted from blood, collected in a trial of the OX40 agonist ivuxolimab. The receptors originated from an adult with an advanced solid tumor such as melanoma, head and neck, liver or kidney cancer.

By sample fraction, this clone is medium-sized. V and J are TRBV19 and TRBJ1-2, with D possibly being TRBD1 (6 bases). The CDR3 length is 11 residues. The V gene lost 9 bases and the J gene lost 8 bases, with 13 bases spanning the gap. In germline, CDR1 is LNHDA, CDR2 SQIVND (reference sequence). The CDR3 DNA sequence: TGTGCCAGCTCAGAGGGGGAAGGCTACACCTTC. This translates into CASSEGEGYTF.

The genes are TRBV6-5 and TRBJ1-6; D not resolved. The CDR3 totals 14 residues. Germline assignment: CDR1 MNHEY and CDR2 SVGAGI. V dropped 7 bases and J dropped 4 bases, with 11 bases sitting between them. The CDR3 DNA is TGTGCCAGCACCTCGATTGCATATAATTCACCCCTCCACTTT. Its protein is CASTSIAYNSPLHF.

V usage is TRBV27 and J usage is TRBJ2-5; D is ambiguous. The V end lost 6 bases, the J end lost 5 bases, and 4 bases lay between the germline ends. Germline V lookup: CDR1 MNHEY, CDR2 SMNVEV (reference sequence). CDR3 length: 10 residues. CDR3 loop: CASRGETQYF. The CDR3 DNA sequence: TGTGCCAGCAGGGGGGAGACCCAGTACTTC.

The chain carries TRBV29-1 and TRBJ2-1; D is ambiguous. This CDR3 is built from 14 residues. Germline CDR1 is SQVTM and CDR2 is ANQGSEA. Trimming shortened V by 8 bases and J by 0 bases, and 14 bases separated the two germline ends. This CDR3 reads CSHFSALSYNEQFF. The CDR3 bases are TGCAGCCACTTCTCAGCGCTCTCCTACAATGAGCAGTTCTTC.

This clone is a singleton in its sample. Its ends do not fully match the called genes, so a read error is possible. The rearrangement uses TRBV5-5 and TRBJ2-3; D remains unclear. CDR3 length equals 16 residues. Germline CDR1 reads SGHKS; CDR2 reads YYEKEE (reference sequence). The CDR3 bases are TGCGCCAGCAGCCAAGGGATCGACTCTAGCACAGATACGCAGTATTTT. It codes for CASSQGIDSSTDTQYF.

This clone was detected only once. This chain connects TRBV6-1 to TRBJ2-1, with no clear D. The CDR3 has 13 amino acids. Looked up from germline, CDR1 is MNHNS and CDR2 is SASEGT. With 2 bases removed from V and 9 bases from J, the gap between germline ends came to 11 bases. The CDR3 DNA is TGTGCCAGCAGTGAATCTTTTTGGATTGAGCAGTTCTTC. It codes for CASSESFWIEQFF.

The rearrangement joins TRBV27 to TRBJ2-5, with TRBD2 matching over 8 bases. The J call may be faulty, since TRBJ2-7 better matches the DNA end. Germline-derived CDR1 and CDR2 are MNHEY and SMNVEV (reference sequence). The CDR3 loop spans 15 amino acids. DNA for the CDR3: TGTGCCAGCAGTTTTGCTAGCGGGTCCTCCTACGAGCAGTACTTC. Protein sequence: CASSFASGSSYEQYF.

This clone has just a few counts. The CDR3 DNA reads as TGTGCCAGCAGCTCCGGCGTAGGGTTCGGTGGAGAGACCCAGTACTTC. Encoded protein: CASSSGVGFGGETQYF. This chain joins TRBV7-2 and TRBJ2-5; no clear D. V was trimmed by 4 bases and J by 4 bases, leaving 19 bases between them. Germline V lookup: CDR1 SGHTA, CDR2 FQGNSA. CDR3 length equals 16 residues.

The CDR3 DNA sequence: TGTGCCAGCACCGTGGACAGTTCTAACTATGGCTACACCTTC. This sequence encodes CASTVDSSNYGYTF. The chain uses TRBV6-5 and TRBJ1-2; perhaps TRBD1 as D (6 bases). The CDR3 runs 14 residues. Germline V CDR1 and CDR2: MNHEY, SVGAGI. With 7 bases removed from V and 0 bases from J, the gap between germline ends came to 12 bases.

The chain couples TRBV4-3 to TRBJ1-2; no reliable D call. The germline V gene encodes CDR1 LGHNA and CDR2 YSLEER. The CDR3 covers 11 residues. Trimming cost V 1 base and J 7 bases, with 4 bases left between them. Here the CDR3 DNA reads TGCGCCAGCAGCCAAGGTAGTGGCTACACCTTC. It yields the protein CASSQGSGYTF.

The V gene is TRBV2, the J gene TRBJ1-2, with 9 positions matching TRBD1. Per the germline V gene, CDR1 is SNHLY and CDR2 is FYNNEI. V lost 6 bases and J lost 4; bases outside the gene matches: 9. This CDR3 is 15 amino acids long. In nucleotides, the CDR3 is TGTGCCAGCAGGGACAGGGGATCGGGATTCTATGGCTACACCTTC. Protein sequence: CASRDRGSGFYGYTF.

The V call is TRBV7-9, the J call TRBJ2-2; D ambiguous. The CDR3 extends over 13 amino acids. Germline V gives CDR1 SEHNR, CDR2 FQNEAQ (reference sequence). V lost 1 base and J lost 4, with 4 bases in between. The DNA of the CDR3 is TGTGCCAGCAGCTTAGGGGGCACCGGGGAGCTGTTTTTT. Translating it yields CASSLGGTGELFF.

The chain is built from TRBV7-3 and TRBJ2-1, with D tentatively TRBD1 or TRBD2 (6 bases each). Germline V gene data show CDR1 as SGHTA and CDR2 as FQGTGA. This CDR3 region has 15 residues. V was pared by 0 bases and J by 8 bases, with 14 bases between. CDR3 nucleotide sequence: TGTGCCAGCAGCTTAACGGGGGGCGATGGCGATGAGCAGTTCTTC. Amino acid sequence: CASSLTGGDGDEQFF.

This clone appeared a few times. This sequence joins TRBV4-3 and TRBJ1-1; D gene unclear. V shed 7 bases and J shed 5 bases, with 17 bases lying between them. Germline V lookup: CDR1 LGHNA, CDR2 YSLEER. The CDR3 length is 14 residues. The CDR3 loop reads CASTTILGQTEAFF. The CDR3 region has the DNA TGCGCCAGCACCACCATATTAGGGCAGACTGAAGCTTTCTTT.

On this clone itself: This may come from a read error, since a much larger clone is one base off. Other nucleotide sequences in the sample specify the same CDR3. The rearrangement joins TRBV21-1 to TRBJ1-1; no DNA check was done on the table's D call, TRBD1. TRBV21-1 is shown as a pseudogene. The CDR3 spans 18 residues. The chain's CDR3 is CASSKAPWTGFMNTEAFF. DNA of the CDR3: TGTGCCAGCAGCAAGGCCCCATGGACAGGCTTCATGAACACTGAAGCTTTCTTT.

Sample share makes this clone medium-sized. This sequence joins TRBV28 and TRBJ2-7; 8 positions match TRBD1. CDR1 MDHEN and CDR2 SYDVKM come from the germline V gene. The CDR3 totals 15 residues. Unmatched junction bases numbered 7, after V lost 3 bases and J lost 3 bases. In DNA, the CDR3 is TGTGCCAGCAGTTTTGGGCAGGGGGCTTTCTACGAGCAGTACTTC. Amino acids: CASSFGQGAFYEQYF.

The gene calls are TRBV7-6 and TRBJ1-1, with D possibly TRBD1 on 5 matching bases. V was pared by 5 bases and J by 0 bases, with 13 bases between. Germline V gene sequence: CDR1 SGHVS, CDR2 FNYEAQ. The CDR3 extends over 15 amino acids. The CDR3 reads CASSPRGALNTEAFF. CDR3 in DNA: TGTGCCAGCAGCCCGCGAGGGGCCTTGAACACTGAAGCTTTCTTT.

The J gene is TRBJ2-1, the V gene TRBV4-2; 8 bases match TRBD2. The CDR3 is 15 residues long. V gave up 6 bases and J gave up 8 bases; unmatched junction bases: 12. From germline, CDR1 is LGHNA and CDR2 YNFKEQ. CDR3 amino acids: CASRHERGGLDEQFF. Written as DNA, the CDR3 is TGTGCCAGCAGGCATGAACGGGGGGGCTTGGATGAGCAGTTCTTC.

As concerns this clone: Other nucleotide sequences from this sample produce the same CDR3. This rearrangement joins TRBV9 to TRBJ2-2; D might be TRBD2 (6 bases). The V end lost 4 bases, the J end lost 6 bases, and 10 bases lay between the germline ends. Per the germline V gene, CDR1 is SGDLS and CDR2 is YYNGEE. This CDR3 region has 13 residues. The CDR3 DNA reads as TGTGCCAGCAGCACCACTAGCTCCGGGGAGCTGTTTTTT. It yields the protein CASSTTSSGELFF.

CDR3 in amino acids: CASDSGQSFLYGYTF. DNA for the CDR3: TGTGCCAGCGATTCTGGACAGTCCTTTCTTTATGGCTACACCTTC. The chain uses TRBV2 and TRBJ1-2, with D possibly matching TRBD1 (6 bases). V lost 8 bases, J lost 5 bases, and 21 bases lay in between. The germline V gene has CDR1 SNHLY and CDR2 FYNNEI. The CDR3 loop spans 15 amino acids.

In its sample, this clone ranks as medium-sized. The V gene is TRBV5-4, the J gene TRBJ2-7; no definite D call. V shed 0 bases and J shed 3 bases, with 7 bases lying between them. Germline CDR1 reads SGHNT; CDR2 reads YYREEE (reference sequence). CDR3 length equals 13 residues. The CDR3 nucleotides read TGTGCCAGCAGCTTGGACCAGAACTACGAGCAGTACTTC. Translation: CASSLDQNYEQYF.

CDR3 nucleotide sequence: TGTGCCAGCAGTTTAAGTGAAAAACTGTTTTTT. It encodes CASSLSEKLFF. The V call is TRBV6-5, the J call TRBJ1-4; D not resolved. Between the trimmed V and J ends, which lost 4 bases and 7 bases, there was a span of 4 bases. The CDR3 totals 11 residues. In germline, CDR1 is MNHEY, CDR2 SVGAGI.

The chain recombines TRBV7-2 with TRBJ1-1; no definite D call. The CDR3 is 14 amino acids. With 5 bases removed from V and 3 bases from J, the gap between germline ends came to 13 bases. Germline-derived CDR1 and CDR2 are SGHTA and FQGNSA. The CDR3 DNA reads TGTGCCAGCAGCAAAACGGGCACCTACACTGAAGCTTTCTTT. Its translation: CASSKTGTYTEAFF.

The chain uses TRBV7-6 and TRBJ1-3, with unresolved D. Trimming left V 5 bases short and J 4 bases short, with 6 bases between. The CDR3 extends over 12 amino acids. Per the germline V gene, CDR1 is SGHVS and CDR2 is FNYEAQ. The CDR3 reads CASSPGGNTIYF. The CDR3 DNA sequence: TGTGCCAGCAGCCCTGGGGGAAACACCATATATTTT.

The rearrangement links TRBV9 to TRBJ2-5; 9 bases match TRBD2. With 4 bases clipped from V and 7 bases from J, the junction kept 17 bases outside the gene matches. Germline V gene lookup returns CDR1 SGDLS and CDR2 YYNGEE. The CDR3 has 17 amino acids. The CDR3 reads CASSPSTDLAGYSTQYF. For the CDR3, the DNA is TGTGCCAGCAGCCCAAGCACCGATCTAGCGGGGTATTCGACCCAGTACTTC.

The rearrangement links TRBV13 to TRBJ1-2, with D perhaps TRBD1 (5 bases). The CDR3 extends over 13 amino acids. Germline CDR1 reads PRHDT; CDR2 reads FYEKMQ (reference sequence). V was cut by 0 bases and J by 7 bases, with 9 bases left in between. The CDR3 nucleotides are TGTGCCAGCAGCTTAGGTTCTGGGGCTGGCTACACCTTC. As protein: CASSLGSGAGYTF.

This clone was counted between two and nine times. The CDR3 DNA sequence: TGTGCCTGGAGTGTCGGGCCCTACGAGCAGTACTTC. Its protein product is CAWSVGPYEQYF. The genes are TRBV30 and TRBJ2-7; D ambiguous. V lost 0 bases to trimming and J lost 2 bases, with 5 bases between them. Germline CDR1 is GTSNPN and CDR2 is SVGIG (reference sequence). The CDR3 consists of 12 residues.

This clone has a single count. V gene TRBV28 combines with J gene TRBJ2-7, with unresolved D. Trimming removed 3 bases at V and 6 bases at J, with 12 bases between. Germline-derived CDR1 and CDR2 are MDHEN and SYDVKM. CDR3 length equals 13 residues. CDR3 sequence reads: CASSFQEWSEQYF. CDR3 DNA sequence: TGTGCCAGCAGTTTTCAGGAATGGTCCGAGCAGTACTTC.

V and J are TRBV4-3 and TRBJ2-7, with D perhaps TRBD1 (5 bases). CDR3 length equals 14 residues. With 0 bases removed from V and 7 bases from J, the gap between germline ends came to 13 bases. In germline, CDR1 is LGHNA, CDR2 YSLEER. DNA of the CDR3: TGCGCCAGCAGCCAAGATAGCCAGGGTAAAGAGCAGTACTTC. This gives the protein CASSQDSQGKEQYF.

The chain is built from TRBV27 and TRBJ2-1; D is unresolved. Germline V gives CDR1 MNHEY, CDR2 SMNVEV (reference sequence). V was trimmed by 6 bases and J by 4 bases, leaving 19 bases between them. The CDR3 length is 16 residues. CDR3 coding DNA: TGTGCCAGCAGCTCCACCCTGATAGGCAGATACAATGAGCAGTTCTTC. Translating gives CASSSTLIGRYNEQFF.